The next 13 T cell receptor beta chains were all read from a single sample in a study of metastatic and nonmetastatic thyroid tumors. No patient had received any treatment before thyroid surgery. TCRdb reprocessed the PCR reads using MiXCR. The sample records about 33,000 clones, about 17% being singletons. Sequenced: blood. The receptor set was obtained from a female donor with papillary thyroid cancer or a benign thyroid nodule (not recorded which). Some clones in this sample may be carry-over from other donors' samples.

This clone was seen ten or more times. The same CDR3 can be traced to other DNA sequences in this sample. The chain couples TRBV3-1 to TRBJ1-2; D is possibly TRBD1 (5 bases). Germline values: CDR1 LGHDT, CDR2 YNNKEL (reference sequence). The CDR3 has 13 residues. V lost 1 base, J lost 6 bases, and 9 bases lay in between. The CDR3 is CASSQGQDNGYTF. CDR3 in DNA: TGTGCCAGCAGCCAAGGTCAGGACAATGGCTACACCTTC.

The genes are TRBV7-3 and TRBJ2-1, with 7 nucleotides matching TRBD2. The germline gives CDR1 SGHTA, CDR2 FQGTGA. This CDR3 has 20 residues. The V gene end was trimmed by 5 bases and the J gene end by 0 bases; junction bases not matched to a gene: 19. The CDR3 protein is CASSAPQKAGTMSSYNEQFF. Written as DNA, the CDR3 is TGTGCCAGCAGCGCCCCCCAGAAAGCGGGAACTATGAGCTCCTACAATGAGCAGTTCTTC.

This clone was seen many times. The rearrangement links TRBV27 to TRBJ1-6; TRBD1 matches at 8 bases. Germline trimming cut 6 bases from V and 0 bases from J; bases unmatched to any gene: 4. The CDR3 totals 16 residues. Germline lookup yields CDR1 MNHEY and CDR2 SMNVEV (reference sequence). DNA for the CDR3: TGTGCCAGCAGAAGGGACAGGAGCTCCTATAATTCACCCCTCCACTTT. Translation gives CASRRDRSSYNSPLHF.

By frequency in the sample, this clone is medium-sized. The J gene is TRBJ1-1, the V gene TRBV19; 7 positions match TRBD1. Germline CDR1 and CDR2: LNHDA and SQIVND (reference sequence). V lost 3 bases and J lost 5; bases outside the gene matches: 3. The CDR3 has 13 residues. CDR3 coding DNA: TGTGCCAGTAGTATGACAGGGAGGACTGAAGCTTTCTTT. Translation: CASSMTGRTEAFF. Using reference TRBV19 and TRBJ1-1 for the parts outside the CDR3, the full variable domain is DGGITQSPKYLFRKEGQNVTLSCEQNLNHDAMYWYRQDPGQGLRLIYYSQIVNDFQKGDIAEGYSVSREKKESFPLTVTSAQKNPTAFYLCASSMTGRTEAFFGQGTRLTVV.

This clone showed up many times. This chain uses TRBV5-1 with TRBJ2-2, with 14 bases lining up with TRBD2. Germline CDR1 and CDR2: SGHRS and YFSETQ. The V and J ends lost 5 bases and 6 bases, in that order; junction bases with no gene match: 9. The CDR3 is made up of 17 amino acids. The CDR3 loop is CASRRTSGGPAAGELFF. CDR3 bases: TGCGCCAGCAGACGGACTAGCGGGGGGCCGGCGGCCGGGGAGCTGTTTTTT.

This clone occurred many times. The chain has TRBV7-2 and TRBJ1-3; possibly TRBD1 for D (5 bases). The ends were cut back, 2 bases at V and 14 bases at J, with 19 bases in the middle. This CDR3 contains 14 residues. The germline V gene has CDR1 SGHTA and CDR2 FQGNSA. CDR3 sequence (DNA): TGTGCCAGCAGCTTATTATCCTGGGGCCAGGAATTATATTTT. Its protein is CASSLLSWGQELYF.

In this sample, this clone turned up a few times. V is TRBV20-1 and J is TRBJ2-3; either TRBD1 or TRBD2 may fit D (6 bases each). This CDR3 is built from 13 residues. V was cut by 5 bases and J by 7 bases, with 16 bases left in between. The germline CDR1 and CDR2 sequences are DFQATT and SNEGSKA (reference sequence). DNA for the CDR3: TGCAGTGCTCAGCCGGGGGCGCGTAATACGCAGTATTTT. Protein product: CSAQPGARNTQYF.

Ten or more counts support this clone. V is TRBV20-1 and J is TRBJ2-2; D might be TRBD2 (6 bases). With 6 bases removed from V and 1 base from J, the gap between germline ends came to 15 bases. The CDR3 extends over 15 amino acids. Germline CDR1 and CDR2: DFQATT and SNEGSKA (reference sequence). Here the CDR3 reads CSAEPGEWNTGELFF. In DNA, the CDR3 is TGCAGTGCCGAGCCGGGGGAGTGGAACACCGGGGAGCTGTTTTTT.

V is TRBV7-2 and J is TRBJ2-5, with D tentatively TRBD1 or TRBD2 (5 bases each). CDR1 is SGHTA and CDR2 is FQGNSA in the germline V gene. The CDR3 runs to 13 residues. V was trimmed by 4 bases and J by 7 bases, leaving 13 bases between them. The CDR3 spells CASSSGLGGTQYF. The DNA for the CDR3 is TGTGCCAGCAGCTCTGGACTTGGGGGGACCCAGTACTTC.

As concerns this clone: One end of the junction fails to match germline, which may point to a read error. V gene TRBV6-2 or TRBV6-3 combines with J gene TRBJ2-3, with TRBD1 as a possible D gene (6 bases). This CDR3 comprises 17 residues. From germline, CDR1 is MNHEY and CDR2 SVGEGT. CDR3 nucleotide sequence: TGTGCCAGCAGTCTAATCCTCAGGGGAGAAAACACAGATACGCAGTACTTT. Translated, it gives CASSLILRGENTDTQYF.

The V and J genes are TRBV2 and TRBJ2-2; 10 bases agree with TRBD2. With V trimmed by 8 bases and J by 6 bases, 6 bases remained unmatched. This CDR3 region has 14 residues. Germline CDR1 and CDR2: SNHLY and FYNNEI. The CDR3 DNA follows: TGTGCCAGCCAGCGGGAGGGCCGTTCCGGGGAGCTGTTTTTT. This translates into CASQREGRSGELFF.

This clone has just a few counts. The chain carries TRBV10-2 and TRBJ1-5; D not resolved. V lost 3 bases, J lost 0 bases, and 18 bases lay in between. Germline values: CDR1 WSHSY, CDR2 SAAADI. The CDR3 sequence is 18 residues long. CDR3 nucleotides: TGCGCCAGCAGTGACGAGCGACGGGGTATTATTAGCAATCAGCCCCAGCATTTT. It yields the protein CASSDERRGIISNQPQHF.

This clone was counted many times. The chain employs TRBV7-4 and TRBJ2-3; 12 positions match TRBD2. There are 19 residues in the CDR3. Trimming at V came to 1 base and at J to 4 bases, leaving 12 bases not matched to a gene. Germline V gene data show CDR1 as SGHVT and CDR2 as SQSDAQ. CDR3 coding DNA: TGTGCCAGCAGCTTAGGATTAGGGACTAGCGGGTTACTTCCAGATACGCAGTATTTT. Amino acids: CASSLGLGTSGLLPDTQYF.